This TCR beta chain originates from a study of cytomegalovirus exposure and HLA in healthy donors. Study-level results: It was shown in a later analysis that HLA-associated TCR beta chains were more clonally expanded than other, equally common chains. In a later analysis, across HLA loci, associated TCR counts were highest for DRB1, lowest for HLA-C. The authors judged a highly shared variant cluster likely a sequencing artifact.

Concerning this clone itself: Its antigen is not known.

This CDR3 is 14 amino acids long. Germline assignment: CDR1 MDHEN and CDR2 SYDVKM. V lost 4 bases and J lost 7; bases outside the gene matches: 8. The PCR used 60 Vbeta and 13 Jbeta primers. Data came from immunoSEQ multiplex PCR; TCRdb stores just in-frame clones and leaves some out. The table has hundreds of thousands of clones, around 73% seen once. The sequenced sample consisted of PBMCs. The receptor's source is a male donor in good health and CMV-seronegative. The gene calls are TRBV28 and TRBJ1-1; 8 bases line up with TRBD1. The CDR3 is CASSSSGGKGEAFF. Written as DNA, the CDR3 is TGTGCCAGCAGTTCCTCAGGGGGCAAGGGTGAAGCTTTCTTT.